This T cell receptor (beta chain) is from a study of tumour-infiltrating T cells in Burkitt lymphoma. Study details: Survival, overall and progression-free, tracked with productive clonality.

Here immunoSEQ multiplex PCR was the method, and the copy in TCRdb shows in-frame clones only, minus some. Counted here are 3,800 or so clones, around 15% occurring once; the ten biggest clones make up under 25%. CDR1 is SGHAT and CDR2 is FQNNGV in the germline V gene. This CDR3 region has 11 residues. V lost 5 bases and J 6 bases, leaving 6 bases between the germline ends. This chain joins TRBV11-2 and TRBJ2-3; D not certain. The sequence came from a human donor with Burkitt lymphoma. Sequenced sample: tumor tissue. The CDR3 sequence: CASSRPDTQYF. CDR3 nucleotide sequence: TGTGCCAGCAGCCGCCCCGATACGCAGTATTTT.